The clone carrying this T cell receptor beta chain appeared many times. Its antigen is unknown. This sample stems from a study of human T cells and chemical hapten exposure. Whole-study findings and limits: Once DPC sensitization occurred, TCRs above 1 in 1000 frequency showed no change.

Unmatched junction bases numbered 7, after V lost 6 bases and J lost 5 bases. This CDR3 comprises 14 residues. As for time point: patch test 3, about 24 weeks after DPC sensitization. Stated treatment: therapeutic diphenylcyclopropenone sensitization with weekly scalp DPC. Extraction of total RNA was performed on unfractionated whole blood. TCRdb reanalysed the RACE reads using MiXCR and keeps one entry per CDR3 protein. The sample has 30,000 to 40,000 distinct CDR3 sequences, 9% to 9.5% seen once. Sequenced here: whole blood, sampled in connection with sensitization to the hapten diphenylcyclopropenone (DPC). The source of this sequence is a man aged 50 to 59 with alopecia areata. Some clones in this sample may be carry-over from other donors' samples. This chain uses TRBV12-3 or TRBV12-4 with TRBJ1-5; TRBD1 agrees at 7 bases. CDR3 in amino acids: CASSGGTVDQPQHF. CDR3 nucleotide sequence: TGTGCCAGCAGCGGGGGGACAGTAGATCAGCCCCAGCATTTT.